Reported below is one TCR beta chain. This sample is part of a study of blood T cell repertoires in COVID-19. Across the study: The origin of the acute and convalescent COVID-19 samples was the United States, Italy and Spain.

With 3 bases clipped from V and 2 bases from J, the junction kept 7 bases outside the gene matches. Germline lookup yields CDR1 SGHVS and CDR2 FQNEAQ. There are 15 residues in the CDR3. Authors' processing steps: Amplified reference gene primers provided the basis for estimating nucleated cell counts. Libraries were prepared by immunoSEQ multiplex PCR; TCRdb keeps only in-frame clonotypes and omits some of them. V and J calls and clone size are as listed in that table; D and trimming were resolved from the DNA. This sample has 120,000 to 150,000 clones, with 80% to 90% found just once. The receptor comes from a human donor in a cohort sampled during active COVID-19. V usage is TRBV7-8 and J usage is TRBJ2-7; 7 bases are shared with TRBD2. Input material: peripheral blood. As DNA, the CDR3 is TGTGCCAGCAGCTTTTCCATTGGGACTACCTACGAGCAGTACTTC. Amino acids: CASSFSIGTTYEQYF.